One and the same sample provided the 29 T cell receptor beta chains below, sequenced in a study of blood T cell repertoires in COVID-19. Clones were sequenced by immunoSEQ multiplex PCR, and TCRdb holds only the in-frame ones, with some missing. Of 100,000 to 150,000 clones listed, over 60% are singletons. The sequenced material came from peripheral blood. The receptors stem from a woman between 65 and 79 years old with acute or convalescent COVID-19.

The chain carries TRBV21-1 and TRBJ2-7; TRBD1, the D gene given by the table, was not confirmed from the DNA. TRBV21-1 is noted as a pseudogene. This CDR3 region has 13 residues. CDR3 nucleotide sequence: TGTGCCAGCCGGGGACAGGGATCGCACGAGCAGTACTTC. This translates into CASRGQGSHEQYF.

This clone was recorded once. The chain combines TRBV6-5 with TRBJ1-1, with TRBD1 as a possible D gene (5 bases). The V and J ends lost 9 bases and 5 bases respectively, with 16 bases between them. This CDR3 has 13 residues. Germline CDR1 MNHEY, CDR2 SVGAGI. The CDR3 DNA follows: TGTGCCAGTACAGGTTCGCGTTGGACTGAAGCTTTCTTT. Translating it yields CASTGSRWTEAFF.

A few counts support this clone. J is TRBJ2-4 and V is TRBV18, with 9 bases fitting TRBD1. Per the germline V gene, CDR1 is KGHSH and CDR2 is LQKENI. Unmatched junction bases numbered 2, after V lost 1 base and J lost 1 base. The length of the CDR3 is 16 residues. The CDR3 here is CASSPLGTGAKNIQYF. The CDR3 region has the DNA TGTGCCAGCTCACCACTCGGGACAGGGGCCAAAAACATTCAGTACTTC.

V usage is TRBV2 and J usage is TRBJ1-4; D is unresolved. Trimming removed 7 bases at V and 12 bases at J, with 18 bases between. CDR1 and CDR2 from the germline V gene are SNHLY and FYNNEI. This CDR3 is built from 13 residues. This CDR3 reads CASKEVLGSQLFF. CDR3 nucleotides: TGTGCCAGCAAGGAGGTATTGGGTTCGCAACTGTTTTTT.

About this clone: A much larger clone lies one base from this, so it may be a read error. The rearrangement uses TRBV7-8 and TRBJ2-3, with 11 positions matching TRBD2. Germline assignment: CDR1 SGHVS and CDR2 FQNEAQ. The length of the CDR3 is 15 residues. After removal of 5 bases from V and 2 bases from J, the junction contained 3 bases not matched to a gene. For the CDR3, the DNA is TGTGCCAGCAGCCCACTAGCGGGGGACACAGATACGCAGTATTTT. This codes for CASSPLAGDTDTQYF.

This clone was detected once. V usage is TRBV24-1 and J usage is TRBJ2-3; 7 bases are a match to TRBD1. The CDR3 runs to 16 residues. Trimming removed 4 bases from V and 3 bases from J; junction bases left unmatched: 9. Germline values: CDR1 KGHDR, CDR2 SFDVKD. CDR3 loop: CATSDSDRVGTDTQYF. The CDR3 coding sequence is TGTGCCACCAGTGACTCCGACAGGGTAGGAACAGATACGCAGTATTTT.

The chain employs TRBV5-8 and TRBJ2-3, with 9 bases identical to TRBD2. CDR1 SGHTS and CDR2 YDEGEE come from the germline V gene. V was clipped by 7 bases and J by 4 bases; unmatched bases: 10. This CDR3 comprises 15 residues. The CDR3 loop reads CASDSGGGAADTQYF. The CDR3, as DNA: TGTGCCAGCGATTCTGGCGGGGGGGCCGCAGATACGCAGTATTTT.

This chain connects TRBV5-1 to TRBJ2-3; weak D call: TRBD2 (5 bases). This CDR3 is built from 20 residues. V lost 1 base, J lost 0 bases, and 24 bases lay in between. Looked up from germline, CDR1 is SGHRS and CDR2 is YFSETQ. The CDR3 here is CASSLKRPGEIKPSTDTQYF. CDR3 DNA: TGCGCCAGCAGCTTGAAACGTCCCGGGGAGATTAAACCTAGCACAGATACGCAGTATTTT.

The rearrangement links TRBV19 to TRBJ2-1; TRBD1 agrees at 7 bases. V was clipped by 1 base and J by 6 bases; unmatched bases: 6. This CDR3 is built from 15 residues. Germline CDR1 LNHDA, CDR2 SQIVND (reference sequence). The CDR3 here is CASSIGGAGGNEQFF. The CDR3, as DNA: TGTGCCAGTAGTATAGGGGGCGCAGGGGGCAATGAGCAGTTCTTC.

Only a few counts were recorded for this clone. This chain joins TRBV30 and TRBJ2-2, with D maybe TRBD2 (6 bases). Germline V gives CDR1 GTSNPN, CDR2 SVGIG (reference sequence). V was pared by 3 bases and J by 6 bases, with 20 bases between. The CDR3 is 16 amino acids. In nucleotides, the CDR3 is TGTGCCTGGAGCCTTTCCGGGACCCGCGGGGCCGGGGAGCTGTTTTTT. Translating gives CAWSLSGTRGAGELFF.

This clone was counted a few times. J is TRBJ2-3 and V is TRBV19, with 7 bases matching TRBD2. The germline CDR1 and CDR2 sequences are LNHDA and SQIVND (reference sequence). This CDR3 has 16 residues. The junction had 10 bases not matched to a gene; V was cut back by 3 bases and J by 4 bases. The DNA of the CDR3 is TGTGCCAGTAGTATTCGGAGCGGGGTAGGATCAGATACGCAGTATTTT. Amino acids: CASSIRSGVGSDTQYF.

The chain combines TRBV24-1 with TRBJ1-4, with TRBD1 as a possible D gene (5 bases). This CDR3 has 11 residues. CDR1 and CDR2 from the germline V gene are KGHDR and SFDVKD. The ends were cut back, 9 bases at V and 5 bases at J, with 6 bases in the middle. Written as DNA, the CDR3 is TGTGCCACCTACAGGAATGAAAAACTGTTTTTT. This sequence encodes CATYRNEKLFF.

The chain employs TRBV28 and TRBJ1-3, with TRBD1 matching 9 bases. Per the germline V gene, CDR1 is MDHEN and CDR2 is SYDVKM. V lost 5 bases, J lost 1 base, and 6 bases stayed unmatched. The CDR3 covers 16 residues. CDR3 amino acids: CASSLRTGVSGNTIYF. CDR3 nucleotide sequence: TGTGCCAGCAGTCTACGGACAGGGGTGTCTGGAAACACCATATATTTT.

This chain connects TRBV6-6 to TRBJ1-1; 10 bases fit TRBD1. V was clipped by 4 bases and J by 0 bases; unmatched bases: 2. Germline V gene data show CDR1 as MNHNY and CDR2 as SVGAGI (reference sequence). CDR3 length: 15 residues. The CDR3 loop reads CASSSTGGMNTEAFF. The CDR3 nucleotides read TGTGCCAGCAGTTCGACAGGGGGCATGAACACTGAAGCTTTCTTT.

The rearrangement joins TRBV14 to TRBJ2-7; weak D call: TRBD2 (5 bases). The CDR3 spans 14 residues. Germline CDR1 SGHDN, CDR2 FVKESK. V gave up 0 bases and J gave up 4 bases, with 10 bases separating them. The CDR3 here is CASSQDTSEYEQYF. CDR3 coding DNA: TGTGCCAGCAGCCAAGATACTAGTGAATACGAGCAGTACTTC.

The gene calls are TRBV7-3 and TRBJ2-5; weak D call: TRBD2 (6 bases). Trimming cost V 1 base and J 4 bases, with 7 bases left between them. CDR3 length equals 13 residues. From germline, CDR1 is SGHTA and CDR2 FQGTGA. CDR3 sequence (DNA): TGTGCCAGCAGCTTAAATAGCGGAGAGACCCAGTACTTC. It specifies CASSLNSGETQYF.

The CDR3 reads CASSFNRGILYEQYF. The DNA of the CDR3 is TGTGCCAGCAGTTTTAACAGGGGGATACTCTACGAGCAGTACTTC. The gene calls are TRBV28 and TRBJ2-7; 8 bases fit TRBD1. The CDR3 has 15 amino acids. Germline V gene sequence: CDR1 MDHEN, CDR2 SYDVKM. J gave up 3 bases and V 3 bases, and 7 bases lay outside the gene matches.

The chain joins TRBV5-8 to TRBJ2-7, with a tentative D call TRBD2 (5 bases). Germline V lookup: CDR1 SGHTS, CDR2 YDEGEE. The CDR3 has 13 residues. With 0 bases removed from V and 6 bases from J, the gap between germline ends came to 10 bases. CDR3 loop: CASSLGSSGEQYF. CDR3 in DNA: TGTGCCAGCAGCTTGGGATCAAGCGGCGAGCAGTACTTC. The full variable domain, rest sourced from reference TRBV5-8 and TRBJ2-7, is EAGVTQSPTHLIKTRGQQATLRCSPISGHTSVYWYQQALGLGLQFLLWYDEGEERNRGNFPPRFSGRQFPNYSSELNVNALELEDSALYLCASSLGSSGEQYFGPGTRLTVT.

In nucleotides, the CDR3 is TGTGCCAGCAGCTTGGGCGGGACCACCAATGAGCAGTTCTTC. Its protein is CASSLGGTTNEQFF. The J gene is TRBJ2-1, the V gene TRBV11-2, with D possibly being TRBD2 (6 bases). Trimming shortened V by 3 bases and J by 6 bases, and 12 bases separated the two germline ends. Germline V gene lookup returns CDR1 SGHAT and CDR2 FQNNGV. The CDR3 runs to 14 residues.

CDR3 protein: CATSAGGTYGYTF. In nucleotides, the CDR3 is TGTGCCACCAGTGCCGGGGGAACTTATGGCTACACCTTC. The chain uses TRBV24-1 and TRBJ1-2, with a weak D call TRBD1 (5 bases). Germline CDR1 and CDR2: KGHDR and SFDVKD. This CDR3 is 13 amino acids long. The germline V and J ends were trimmed by 5 bases and 5 bases, with 11 bases remaining between them.

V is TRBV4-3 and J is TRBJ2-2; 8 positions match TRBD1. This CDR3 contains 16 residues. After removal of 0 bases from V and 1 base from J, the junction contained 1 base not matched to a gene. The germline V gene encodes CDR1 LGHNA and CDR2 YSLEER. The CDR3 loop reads CASSQDGQGNTGELFF. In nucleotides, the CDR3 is TGCGCCAGCAGCCAAGATGGACAGGGGAACACCGGGGAGCTGTTTTTT.

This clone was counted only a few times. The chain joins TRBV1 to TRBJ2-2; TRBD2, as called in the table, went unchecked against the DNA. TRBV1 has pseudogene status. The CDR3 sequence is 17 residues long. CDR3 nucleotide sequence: TGCACCAGCAGCCAAGATGAGAACGGGAGGGCCACCGGGGAGCTGTTTTTT. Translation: CTSSQDENGRATGELFF.

In DNA, the CDR3 is TGCGCCAGCAGCCCTAGAGGGAGGGAAAATTACGAGCAGTACTTC. This gives the protein CASSPRGRENYEQYF. The chain has TRBV5-1 and TRBJ2-7, with 7 bases aligning to TRBD2. The V gene's germline CDR1 is SGHRS and CDR2 YFSETQ. V lost 4 bases, J lost 4 bases, and 11 bases stayed unmatched. The CDR3 loop spans 15 amino acids.

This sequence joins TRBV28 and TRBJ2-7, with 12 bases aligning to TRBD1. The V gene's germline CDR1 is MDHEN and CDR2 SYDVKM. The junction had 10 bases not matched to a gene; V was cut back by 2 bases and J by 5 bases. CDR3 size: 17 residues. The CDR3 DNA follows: TGTGCCAGCAGTTTAAACCCTGGGACAGGGGGCTGGGACGAGCAGTACTTC. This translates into CASSLNPGTGGWDEQYF.

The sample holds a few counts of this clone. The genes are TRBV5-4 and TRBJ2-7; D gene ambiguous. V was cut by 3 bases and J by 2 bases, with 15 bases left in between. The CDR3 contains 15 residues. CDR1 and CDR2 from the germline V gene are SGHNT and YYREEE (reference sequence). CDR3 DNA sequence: TGTGCCAGCAGCTCTGACCCCTCTGGAGCCTACGAGCAGTACTTC. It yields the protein CASSSDPSGAYEQYF.

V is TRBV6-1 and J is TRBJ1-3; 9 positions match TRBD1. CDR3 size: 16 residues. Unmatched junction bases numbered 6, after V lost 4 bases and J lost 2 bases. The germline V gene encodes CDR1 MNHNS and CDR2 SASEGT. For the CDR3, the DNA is TGTGCCAGCAGTGGGGACAGGGTAACTCCTGGAAACACCATATATTTT. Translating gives CASSGDRVTPGNTIYF.

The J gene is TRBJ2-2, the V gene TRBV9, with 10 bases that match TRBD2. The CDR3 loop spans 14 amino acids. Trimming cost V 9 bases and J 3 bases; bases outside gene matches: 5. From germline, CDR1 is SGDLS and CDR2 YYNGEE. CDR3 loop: CATKRGGDTGELFF. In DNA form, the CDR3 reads TGTGCCACCAAGCGGGGGGGTGACACCGGGGAGCTGTTTTTT. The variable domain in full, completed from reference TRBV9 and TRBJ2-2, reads DSGVTQTPKHLITATGQRVTLRCSPRSGDLSVYWYQQSLDQGLQFLIQYYNGEERAKGNILERFSAQQFPDLHSELNLSSLELGDSALYFCATKRGGDTGELFFGEGSRLTVL.

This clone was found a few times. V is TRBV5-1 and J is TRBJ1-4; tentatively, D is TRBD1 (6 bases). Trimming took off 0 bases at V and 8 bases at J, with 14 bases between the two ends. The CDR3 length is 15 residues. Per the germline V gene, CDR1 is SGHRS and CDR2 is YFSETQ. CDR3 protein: CASSLAGVGGEKLFF. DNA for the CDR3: TGCGCCAGCAGCTTGGCAGGGGTTGGGGGCGAAAAACTGTTTTTT.

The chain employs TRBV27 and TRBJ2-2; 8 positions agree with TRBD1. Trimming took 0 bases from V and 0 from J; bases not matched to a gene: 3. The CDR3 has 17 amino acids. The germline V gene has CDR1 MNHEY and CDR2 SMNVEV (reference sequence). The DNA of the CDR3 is TGTGCCAGCAGTTTATCAAAGACAGGGGCGAACACCGGGGAGCTGTTTTTT. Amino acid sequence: CASSLSKTGANTGELFF.